This is a list of T cell receptor beta chains from one sample in a study of cytomegalovirus exposure and HLA in healthy donors. Assay used: immunoSEQ multiplex PCR; TCRdb lists only in-frame clones, some missing. Counted here are 150,000 or so clones, around 78% occurring once; the ten biggest clones make up about 1.6%. The sample was PBMCs. These receptors originate from a man in his forties in good health and CMV-seronegative. Each CDR3 is given with its conserved first and last residue.

CDR3aa: CASSWTGGNTEAFF
v_gene: TRBV5-1

CDR3aa: CASSLVQGKGYGYTF
v_gene: TRBV5-5

CDR3aa: CASSYPTAIGNIQYF
v_gene: TRBV6-5

CDR3aa: CASSALAGGQETQYF
v_gene: TRBV27

CDR3aa: CAWTQGSWEKLFF
v_gene: TRBV30

CDR3aa: CASENLSEQFF
v_gene: TRBV28

CDR3aa: CASSPQGASGSPRSYNEQFF
v_gene: TRBV7-3

CDR3aa: CASSLYGRSTDTQYF
v_gene: TRBV11-2

CDR3aa: CASSQVRGQTNEKLFF
v_gene: TRBV4-2

CDR3aa: CASSLVRGWNTEAFF
v_gene: TRBV5-6

CDR3aa: CASSRISGDQETQYF
v_gene: TRBV5-1

CDR3aa: CASSLAFAVGTGMANEKLFF
v_gene: TRBV5-1

CDR3aa: CASSPDAGNNEQFF
v_gene: TRBV19

CDR3aa: CASSAQDRVPPYGYTF
v_gene: TRBV9

CDR3aa: CASRILTGGTEAFF
v_gene: TRBV7-2

CDR3aa: CASSEVGAAKNSQYF
v_gene: TRBV2

CDR3aa: CASSPLGQGNQPQHF
v_gene: TRBV19